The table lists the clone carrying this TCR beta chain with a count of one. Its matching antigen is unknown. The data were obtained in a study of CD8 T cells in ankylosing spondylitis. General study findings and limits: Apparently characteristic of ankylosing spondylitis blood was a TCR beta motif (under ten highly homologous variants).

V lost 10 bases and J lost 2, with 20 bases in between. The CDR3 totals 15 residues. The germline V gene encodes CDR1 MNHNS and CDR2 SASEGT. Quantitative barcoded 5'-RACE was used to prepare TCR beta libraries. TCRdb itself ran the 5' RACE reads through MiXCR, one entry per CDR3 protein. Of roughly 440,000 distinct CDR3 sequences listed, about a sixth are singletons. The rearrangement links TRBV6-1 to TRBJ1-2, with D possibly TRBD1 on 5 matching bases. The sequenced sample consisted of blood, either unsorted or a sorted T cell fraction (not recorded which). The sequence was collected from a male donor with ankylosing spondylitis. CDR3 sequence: CATTIAGGSNYGYTF. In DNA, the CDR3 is TGTGCCACCACCATCGCCGGGGGATCAAACTATGGCTACACCTTC.